The T cell receptor beta chain described here comes from a study of blood T cell repertoires in COVID-19. Here immunoSEQ multiplex PCR was the method, and the copy in TCRdb shows in-frame clones only, minus some. This table has hundreds of thousands of clones, roughly 85% appearing once. Trimming removed 6 bases from V and 4 bases from J, with 18 bases in between. Germline CDR1 is MDHEN and CDR2 is SYDVKM. This CDR3 contains 15 residues. The sample comprised PBMCs or T cells enriched from blood (not recorded which). The sequence was collected from a woman aged 25 to 39 who had been exposed to COVID-19. The chain joins TRBV28 to TRBJ1-1; D is possibly TRBD1 (6 bases). The CDR3 DNA is TGTGCCAGCAGACATCCGAAGGGGGGGCCCACTGAAGCTTTCTTT. Protein: CASRHPKGGPTEAFF.